Presented here are 6 T cell receptor beta chains from one specimen sequenced in a study of low-dose radiotherapy and immunotherapy resistance in tumors. First-strand cDNA relied on TRAV- and TRBV-specific primers spanning alpha and beta chains. Using a constant-region primer together with a V-primer adapter, TCRs were subjected to around 22 PCR cycles of amplification. TCRdb recomputed calls from the reads with MiXCR, one row per CDR3 protein. This table holds about 14,000 distinct CDR3 sequences, 45% to 55% found once. The receptors here all came from a human donor with advanced metastatic prostate, ovarian, gallbladder or colorectal cancer (not recorded which). This table probably holds off-target reads from a library built for another chain.

The chain has TRBV3-1 and TRBJ2-7; TRBD2 might be the D (5 bases). Trimming took off 2 bases at V and 5 bases at J, with 13 bases between the two ends. Per germline, CDR1 LGHDT and CDR2 YNNKEL (reference sequence). The CDR3 totals 14 residues. DNA of the CDR3: TGTGCCAGCAGCCAACAACTAGTCCTCCACGAGCAGTACTTC. The encoded protein is CASSQQLVLHEQYF.

J is TRBJ2-7 and V is TRBV4-2; 7 bases are shared with TRBD1. The ends lost 1 base at V and 2 bases at J; junction bases unmatched: 2. The CDR3 sequence is 14 residues long. Germline V gene data show CDR1 as LGHNA and CDR2 as YNFKEQ. The CDR3 DNA reads as TGTGCCAGCAGCCAAGGACAGGGAACCTACGAGCAGTACTTC. As protein: CASSQGQGTYEQYF.

This clonotype appeared a few times. The rearrangement links TRBV28 to TRBJ2-5; perhaps TRBD2 as D (8 bases). Germline CDR1 is MDHEN and CDR2 is SYDVKM. CDR3 length: 16 amino acids. The V end lost 6 bases, the J end lost 5 bases, and 22 bases lay between the germline ends. CDR3 in DNA: TGTGCCAGCAGGCCCCCGGGAGGGGGCGCGTCGGAGACCCAGTACTTC. Its protein is CASRPPGGGASETQYF. The full variable domain, in which reference TRBV28 and TRBJ2-5 provide the parts outside the CDR3, is DVKVTQSSRYLVKRTGEKVFLECVQDMDHENMFWYRQDPGLGLRLIYFSYDVKMKEKGDIPEGYSVSREKKERFSLILESASTNQTSMYLCASRPPGGGASETQYFGPGTRLLVL.

This clonotype was seen more than once but under ten times. The chain carries TRBV10-3 and TRBJ2-2; TRBD2 is a possible D gene (6 bases). This CDR3 spans 15 amino acids. Germline values: CDR1 ENHRY, CDR2 SYGVKD. V lost 4 bases and J lost 4, with 13 bases in between. The DNA of the CDR3 is TGTGCCATCAGTGCGTCACGGGAGCCCACCGGGGAGCTGTTTTTT. It specifies CAISASREPTGELFF.

The chain carries TRBV25-1 and TRBJ1-5; D not certain. CDR1 MGHDK and CDR2 SYGVNS come from the germline V gene. Deletions cut 6 bases from V and 2 bases from J, with 11 bases between. This CDR3 spans 14 amino acids. The DNA for the CDR3 is TGTGCCAGCAGCAAATTTGGGGGCAATCAGCCCCAGCATTTT. This gives the protein CASSKFGGNQPQHF.

The genes are TRBV6-1 and TRBJ2-1, with D possibly called TRBD1 or TRBD2 (5 bases each). Deletions cut 5 bases from V and 9 bases from J, with 8 bases between. Germline V gives CDR1 MNHNS, CDR2 SASEGT. CDR3 size: 11 residues. CDR3 amino acids: CASSPGREQFF. The CDR3 region has the DNA TGTGCCAGCAGTCCGGGACGTGAGCAGTTCTTC.